This paragraph reports one TCR beta chain. The target antigen is unknown. The data belong to a study of a mutant IDH1 vaccine in newly diagnosed glioma. At the level of the study: Onset of vaccination occurred 4-6 weeks following radiotherapy alone, or with temozolomide cycles. Therapy received beforehand was radiotherapy, temozolomide, or both, with most patients given both.

The data were produced by immunoSEQ multiplex PCR, yet TCRdb's version contains in-frame clones alone and is incomplete. The table shows about 28,000 clones, with 87% occurring only once. Described time point: week 5, during vaccination. Each dose of the vaccine consisted of 300 ug of mutant IDH1 20-mer peptide, with topical imiquimod. Germline V gives CDR1 MNHGY, CDR2 SAAAGT. CDR3 length: 13 amino acids. Study-wide points: Changes in the top peripheral T cell clonotypes seemingly had no bearing on pseudoprogression. Vaccine-induced responses were seen in roughly 93% of patients, spanning several MHC alleles.

The sample in question was peripheral blood mononuclear cells (PBMCs), obtained from a glioma patient whose treatment included an IDH1 peptide vaccine. This chain joins TRBV6-8 and TRBJ2-5, with D possibly being TRBD1 or TRBD2 (5 bases each). The closer fit of TRBJ2-7 to the DNA end suggests the J call may be wrong. This clonotype was sampled from a woman aged 40 to 50 with glioma. Some clones in this sample may be carry-over from other donors' samples. The CDR3 loop is CASSEGIFAEQYF. For the CDR3, the DNA is TGTGCCAGCAGCGAGGGGATCTTCGCCGAGCAGTACTTC.